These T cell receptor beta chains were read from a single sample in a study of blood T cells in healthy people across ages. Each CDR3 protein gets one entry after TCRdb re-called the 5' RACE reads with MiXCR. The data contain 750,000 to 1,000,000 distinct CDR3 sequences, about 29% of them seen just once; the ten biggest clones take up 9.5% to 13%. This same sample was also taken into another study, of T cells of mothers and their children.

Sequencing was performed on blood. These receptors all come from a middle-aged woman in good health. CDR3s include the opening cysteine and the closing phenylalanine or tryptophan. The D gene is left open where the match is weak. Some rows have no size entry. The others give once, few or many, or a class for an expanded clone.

CGVEEGGRNEQFF,TGCGGCGTTGAGGAGGGGGGTCGCAATGAGCAGTTCTTC,TRBJ2-1,-,TRBV29-1,-
CASRSRNTGELFF,TGCGCCAGCAGATCCAGAAACACCGGGGAGCTGTTTTTT,TRBJ2-2,few,TRBV5-1,-
CASSPQLAGVLETQYF,TGTGCCAGCAGCCCCCAACTAGCGGGGGTTCTAGAGACCCAGTACTTC,TRBJ2-5,few,TRBV28,TRBD2
CASRPQTPYNSPLHF,TGTGCCAGCAGACCGCAGACGCCCTATAATTCACCCCTCCACTTT,TRBJ1-6,many,TRBV28,-
CASSGSGVEGEQYF,TGTGCCAGCAGCGGTTCGGGGGTAGAAGGCGAGCAGTACTTC,TRBJ2-7,-,TRBV11-2,-
CASSVISHTDTQYF,TGTGCCAGCAGCGTTATCTCTCACACAGATACGCAGTATTTT,TRBJ2-3,-,TRBV9,-
CASSLGVGRETVAFF,TGTGCCAGCAGCCTGGGGGTGGGGAGGGAAACTGTAGCTTTCTTT,TRBJ1-1,-,TRBV9,-
CASTPRYSYEQYF,TGTGCCAGTACGCCTAGGTACTCCTACGAGCAGTACTTC,TRBJ2-7,many,TRBV7-9,-
CASSWSGIVNEQFF,TGCGCCAGCAGCTGGTCTGGCATAGTAAATGAGCAGTTCTTC,TRBJ2-1,-,TRBV5-1,-
CAISGSDGETQYF,TGTGCCATCAGTGGGAGTGATGGAGAGACCCAGTACTTC,TRBJ2-5,many,TRBV10-3,-
CASSLDIWEGPHNEQFF,TGTGCCAGCAGCTTGGATATTTGGGAGGGCCCCCACAATGAGCAGTTCTTC,TRBJ2-1,-,TRBV5-5,TRBD2
CATSGWRTEAKNIQYF,TGTGCCACCAGCGGATGGAGGACAGAAGCCAAAAACATTCAGTACTTC,TRBJ2-4,-,TRBV15,-
CSASDRGNQPQHF,TGCAGTGCTTCGGACAGGGGCAATCAGCCCCAGCATTTT,TRBJ1-5,once,TRBV20-1,TRBD1
CASSLGLPPGIQYF,TGCGCCAGCAGCTTGGGGCTCCCACCGGGCATTCAGTACTTC,TRBJ2-4,-,TRBV5-1,-
CASRDPGLTEAFF,TGTGCCAGCAGAGATCCGGGTCTCACTGAAGCTTTCTTT,TRBJ1-1,-,TRBV28,-
CASIFSHSGEQFF,TGTGCCAGCATTTTTTCCCACTCGGGGGAGCAGTTCTTC,TRBJ2-1,few,TRBV28,-
CSARDWELQETQYF,TGCAGTGCTAGAGATTGGGAGCTCCAAGAGACCCAGTACTTC,TRBJ2-5,-,TRBV20-1,-
CASSFPTGARTEAFF,TGTGCCAGCAGTTTCCCCACGGGGGCGCGAACTGAAGCTTTCTTT,TRBJ1-1,-,TRBV12-3/TRBV12-4,-
CASSPMWGAGQPQHF,TGTGCCAGCAGTCCAATGTGGGGGGCAGGTCAGCCCCAGCATTTT,TRBJ1-5,-,TRBV28,-
CSANYNEQFF,TGCAGTGCCAACTACAATGAGCAGTTCTTC,TRBJ2-1,few,TRBV20-1,-
CATSRAIATGYGYTF,TGTGCCACCAGCAGAGCTATAGCGACAGGGTATGGCTACACCTTC,TRBJ1-2,few,TRBV15,TRBD1
CVSSFPNYGYTF,TGTGTCAGCAGTTTCCCGAATTATGGCTACACCTTC,TRBJ1-2,once,TRBV28,-
CASSSLGLGVDTQYF,TGTGCCAGCAGCTCCTTAGGTCTGGGGGTAGATACGCAGTATTTT,TRBJ2-3,-,TRBV15,-
CASSFFDRDSETQYF,TGCGCCAGCAGCTTCTTTGATCGGGATTCAGAGACCCAGTACTTC,TRBJ2-5,-,TRBV5-1,-
CSALGLAGSGANVLTF,TGCAGTGCTCTGGGACTAGCGGGCTCTGGGGCCAACGTCCTGACTTTC,TRBJ2-6,once,TRBV20-1,TRBD2
CASMGQLATDTQYF,TGTGCCAGCATGGGCCAACTGGCAACAGATACGCAGTATTTT,TRBJ2-3,few,TRBV6-6,-
CASSSYEGGDTQYF,TGTGCCAGCAGTTCTTACGAGGGGGGAGATACGCAGTATTTT,TRBJ2-3,few,TRBV7-2,-